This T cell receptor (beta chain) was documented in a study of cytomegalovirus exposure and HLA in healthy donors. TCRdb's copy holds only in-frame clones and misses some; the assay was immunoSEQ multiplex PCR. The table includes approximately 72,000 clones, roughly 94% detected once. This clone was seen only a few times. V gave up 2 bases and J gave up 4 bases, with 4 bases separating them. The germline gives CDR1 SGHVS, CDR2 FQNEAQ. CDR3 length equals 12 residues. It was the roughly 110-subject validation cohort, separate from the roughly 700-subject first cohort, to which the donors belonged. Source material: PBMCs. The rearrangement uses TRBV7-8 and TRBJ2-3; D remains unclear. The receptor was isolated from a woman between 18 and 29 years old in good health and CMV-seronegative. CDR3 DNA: TGTGCCAGCAGCTTATCATCAGATACGCAGTATTTT. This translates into CASSLSSDTQYF.